Listed below are T cell receptor beta chains from one sample, sequenced in a study of vaccination and CD4 T cells after COVID-19. Each CDR3 protein gets one entry after TCRdb re-called the PCR reads with MiXCR. The sample holds around 15,000 distinct CDR3 sequences, about 25% seen once. For these receptors, no antigen is known. Sequencing used cultured CD4+ T cells from blood. The source of these receptors is a human donor with COVID-19. Both conserved end residues are trimmed from each CDR3.

TRBV10-1,10,TRBJ1-5,ASSDPGTPQH
TRBV28,13,TRBJ2-3,ASSTQAGGVDTQY
TRBV11-3,12,TRBJ2-5,ASSRVQGAGTQY
TRBV19,12,TRBJ1-6,ASSIWDTLAPLH
TRBV27,12,TRBJ1-4,ASRRGSPNEKLF
TRBV7-9,12,TRBJ2-1,ASSSMTGHNEQF
TRBV11-2,10,TRBJ2-4,ASGSSRDIQY
TRBV27,14,TRBJ2-7,ASSSARDRRSYEQY
TRBV7-2,12,TRBJ2-3,ASSPGGYTDTQY
TRBV5-4,12,TRBJ2-3,ASATSGGAGTQY
TRBV11-2,15,TRBJ2-3,ASSARLAGGITDTQY
TRBV6-1,12,TRBJ1-5,ASSHRDGYRPQH
TRBV27,12,TRBJ1-6,ASSNRGNNSPLH
TRBV6-2/TRBV6-3,12,TRBJ2-3,ARDLAGGRDTQY
TRBV7-2,14,TRBJ1-4,ASRRDPGRGNEKLF
TRBV6-5,13,TRBJ1-2,ASSYSDRGLSGYT
TRBV2,11,TRBJ2-7,ASRRGISYEQY
TRBV28,10,TRBJ1-1,ASSSQKGRAF
TRBV10-3,11,TRBJ1-3,AISLVEVDTIY
TRBV7-8,16,TRBJ1-5,ASSLAGGESSRAQPQH
TRBV10-3,15,TRBJ1-3,AISESLGASSGNTIY
TRBV21-1,13,TRBJ2-1,ASSKYRGGVNEQF
TRBV11-2,12,TRBJ1-1,ASSLDLDRGAAF
TRBV19,12,TRBJ1-2,ASSINSANYGYT
TRBV20-1,12,TRBJ1-1,SAVRDNGVSEAF
TRBV20-1,13,TRBJ1-3,SARDSQGAGNTIY
TRBV20-1,15,TRBJ2-5,SARDPQGQGAGKTQY
TRBV6-7,15,TRBJ2-7,ASSYSKVKRSSYEQY
TRBV7-2,11,TRBJ2-3,ANSSPSTDTQY
TRBV19,14,TRBJ1-5,ASSIDGTEGNQPQH
TRBV15,12,TRBJ1-5,ATSDDRVNQPQH
TRBV6-5,11,TRBJ1-5,ASSLLDNQPQH
TRBV7-2,12,TRBJ2-7,ASSPFVESYEQY
TRBV7-2,15,TRBJ2-3,ASSSPGQGLFTDTQY
TRBV27,15,TRBJ1-6,ASSIQQGSSYNSPLH
TRBV14,11,TRBJ2-7,ASSQDLRDIQY
TRBV10-2,10,TRBJ1-2,ASSPRDLGYT
TRBV6-1,11,TRBJ2-5,ASTPGLVETQY
TRBV6-1,12,TRBJ1-1,ASSPTGSGTEAF
TRBV20-1,10,TRBJ1-2,SAREAVRGYT
TRBV6-5,10,TRBJ2-1,ASSYRGNEQF
TRBV28,12,TRBJ2-7,ASRPPGANYEQY
TRBV7-3,12,TRBJ2-2,ASSLGTNTGELF
TRBV7-8,11,TRBJ1-2,ASSLEPLYGYT